This entry is about one T cell receptor (beta chain). The antigen remains undetermined. This sample is drawn from a study of vaccination and CD4 T cells after COVID-19. At the Johns Hopkins FTIC core, DNA taken from cultured CD4+ T cells was sequenced by way of the Oncomine TCR Beta short-read assay. Via MiXCR, TCRdb re-called the PCR reads, giving one row per CDR3 protein. Of roughly 22,000 distinct CDR3 sequences in the sample, about 60% were seen once. Trimming took 5 bases from V and 9 from J, leaving 13 bases between them. The CDR3 has 12 amino acids. From germline, CDR1 is MDHEN and CDR2 SYDVKM. Treatment of the sample: approximately 9-day PBMC culture with coronavirus spike peptide pools or control peptides (ViraFEST assay).

The clonotype was recovered from a human donor who had recovered from COVID-19. The chain joins TRBV28 to TRBJ1-1; a weak D match, TRBD1 (5 bases). The material sequenced was CD4+ T cells from blood, cultured in vitro. The CDR3 loop reads CASSAPGLQAFF. CDR3 coding DNA: TGTGCCAGCAGTGCACCGGGACTCCAAGCTTTCTTT. The full variable domain, with the rest looked up from reference TRBV28 and TRBJ1-1, is DVKVTQSSRYLVKRTGEKVFLECVQDMDHENMFWYRQDPGLGLRLIYFSYDVKMKEKGDIPEGYSVSREKKERFSLILESASTNQTSMYLCASSAPGLQAFFGQGTRLTVV.